The following is a T cell receptor beta chain sequence with its context. Clones were read by immunoSEQ multiplex PCR, and TCRdb kept only the in-frame ones, dropping some. The table has hundreds of thousands of clones, roughly 84% seen once. These data come from a study of blood T cell repertoires in COVID-19. Overall study: From T cells, B-cell-depleted T cells, or PBMCs came the material, which was cDNA or gDNA.

The sequenced sample was peripheral blood. This TCR came from an elderly woman with acute or convalescent COVID-19.

The DNA of the CDR3 is TGTGCCAGCAGCGCCGGGGACACTTATGGCTACACCTTC. This codes for CASSAGDTYGYTF. The chain has TRBV9 and TRBJ1-2; tentative D call: TRBD1 (6 bases). The ends were cut back, 3 bases at V and 5 bases at J, with 11 bases in the middle. The CDR3 consists of 13 residues. The germline V gene has CDR1 SGDLS and CDR2 YYNGEE. Variable domain in full (rest from reference TRBV9 and TRBJ1-2): DSGVTQTPKHLITATGQRVTLRCSPRSGDLSVYWYQQSLDQGLQFLIQYYNGEERAKGNILERFSAQQFPDLHSELNLSSLELGDSALYFCASSAGDTYGYTFGSGTRLTVV.